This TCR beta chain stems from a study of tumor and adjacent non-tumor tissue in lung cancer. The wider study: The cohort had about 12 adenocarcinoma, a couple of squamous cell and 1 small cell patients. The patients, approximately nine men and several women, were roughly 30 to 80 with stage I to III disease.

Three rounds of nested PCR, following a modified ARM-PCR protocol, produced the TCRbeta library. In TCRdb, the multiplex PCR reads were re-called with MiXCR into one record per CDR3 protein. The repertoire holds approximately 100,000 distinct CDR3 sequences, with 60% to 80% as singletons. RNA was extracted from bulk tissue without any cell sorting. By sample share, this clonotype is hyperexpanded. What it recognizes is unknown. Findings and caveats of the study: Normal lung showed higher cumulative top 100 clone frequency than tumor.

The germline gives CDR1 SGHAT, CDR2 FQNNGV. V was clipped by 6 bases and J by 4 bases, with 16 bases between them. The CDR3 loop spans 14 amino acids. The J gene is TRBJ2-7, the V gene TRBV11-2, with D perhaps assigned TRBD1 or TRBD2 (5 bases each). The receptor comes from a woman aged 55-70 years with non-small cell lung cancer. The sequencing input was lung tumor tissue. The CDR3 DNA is TGTGCCAGCAGTTGGGACCGCGGAGGATACGAGCAGTACTTC. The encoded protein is CASSWDRGGYEQYF.